The 25 T cell receptor beta chains given below trace back to one sample, sequenced in a study of regulatory T cells in long-lasting Graves disease. Arm-PCR of CDR3 regions with iRepertoire HTBI primers generated TCR beta libraries. TCRdb redid the calling of the multiplex PCR reads with MiXCR, one entry per CDR3 protein. The table has about 540,000 distinct CDR3 sequences, roughly 14% seen once. The time point: newly diagnosed GD, antithyroid drugs for less than 3 months. RNA from PBMCs was the source of the TCR library. These same data were also listed under a study on T cells in Graves' hyperthyroidism and ophthalmopathy.

Sequencing used peripheral blood mononuclear cells (PBMCs), obtained at new diagnosis, from a patient treated with antithyroid drugs. Source of these receptors: a man aged 25 to 40 with Graves disease.

This clonotype was picked up many times. The V call is TRBV20-1, the J call TRBJ1-1; D uncertain. The CDR3 sequence is 13 residues long. V was shortened by 5 bases and J by 4 bases, with 14 bases between the two germline ends. Germline CDR1 and CDR2: DFQATT and SNEGSKA (reference sequence). The CDR3 sequence is CSAPLGSSTEAFF. The CDR3 region has the DNA TGCAGTGCTCCTCTAGGGTCTAGCACTGAAGCTTTCTTT.

Many counts were recorded for this clonotype. The rearrangement joins TRBV2 to TRBJ2-1, with 10 bases identical to TRBD2. CDR3 length equals 14 residues. Per the germline V gene, CDR1 is SNHLY and CDR2 is FYNNEI. Unmatched junction bases numbered 6, after V lost 7 bases and J lost 6 bases. CDR3 nucleotides: TGTGCCAGCATGGAGCGGGAGGGTTTCAATGAGCAGTTCTTC. Translating it yields CASMEREGFNEQFF.

Concerning this clonotype: This may arise from a read error, as a much more abundant clone is one base away. Since no conserved phenylalanine or tryptophan closes the CDR3, a read error is the likely cause. The gene calls are TRBV7-3 and TRBJ2-2; 7 nucleotides agree with TRBD2. This CDR3 comprises 16 residues. Germline V gives CDR1 SGHTA, CDR2 FQGTGA. Trimming at V came to 5 bases and at J to 2 bases, leaving 8 bases not matched to a gene. The CDR3 sequence: CASSLGTSANTGELFS. The CDR3 DNA follows: TGTGCCAGCAGCCTAGGCACTAGCGCCAACACCGGGGAGCTGTTTTCT.

In this sample, this clonotype turned up a few times. The junction and the germline gene differ at one end; a read error may be behind it. The CDR3 nucleotides read TGTGCCAGCAGCCCTAGACTAGCGGGAGCGAATGAGCAGCTCTTC. As protein: CASSPRLAGANEQLF. This sequence joins TRBV3-1 and TRBJ2-1, with 12 bases identical to TRBD2. Germline lookup yields CDR1 LGHDT and CDR2 YNNKEL (reference sequence). This CDR3 has 15 amino acids.

This clonotype was detected only a few times. The V call is TRBV20-1, the J call TRBJ2-7, with D hard to call. V gave up 4 bases and J gave up 0 bases, with 7 bases separating them. CDR1 is DFQATT, CDR2 SNEGSKA, per germline (reference sequence). The CDR3 spans 12 residues. The CDR3 loop is CSAMDHSYEQYF. CDR3 DNA sequence: TGCAGTGCTATGGACCACTCCTACGAGCAGTACTTC.

The chain is built from TRBV12-3 or TRBV12-4 and TRBJ1-3, with TRBD1 matching 11 bases. The CDR3 runs to 20 residues. J was trimmed by 3 bases and V by 7 bases; bases with no gene match: 20. The CDR3 sequence is CASTLIWEDRGQSDGNTIYF. The CDR3 DNA reads TGTGCCAGCACTCTCATATGGGAGGACAGGGGGCAATCTGATGGAAACACCATATATTTT.

The rearrangement links TRBV20-1 to TRBJ2-1; the match to TRBD2 covers 10 bases. V shed 1 base, J shed 1 base, and the junction held 4 bases outside the gene matches. The CDR3 is 16 residues long. Germline V CDR1 and CDR2: DFQATT, SNEGSKA (reference sequence). The CDR3 loop is CSARVSGRGSYNEQFF. The CDR3 nucleotides are TGCAGTGCTAGAGTCAGCGGGAGGGGATCCTACAATGAGCAGTTCTTC.

This clonotype was seen more than once but under ten times. This chain uses TRBV27 with TRBJ2-7, with a possible D match to TRBD2 (6 bases). V lost 5 bases and J lost 7, with 21 bases in between. The CDR3 runs to 15 residues. CDR1 and CDR2 from the germline V gene are MNHEY and SMNVEV (reference sequence). The CDR3 reads CASSDLGKGRKEQYF. The CDR3 coding sequence is TGTGCCAGCAGTGACCTCGGGAAGGGGAGGAAAGAGCAGTACTTC.

The chain employs TRBV25-1 and TRBJ2-3, with D tentatively TRBD2 (7 bases). The closer fit of TRBJ2-5 to the DNA end suggests the J call may be wrong. This CDR3 has 15 residues. CDR1 and CDR2 (germline): MGHDK, SYGVNS. CDR3 in amino acids: CASSEYGGARETQYF. In nucleotides, the CDR3 is TGTGCCAGCAGTGAATATGGGGGGGCGCGTGAGACCCAGTACTTC.

As concerns this clonotype: A single base separates this from a much larger clone, so it may be a read error. V and J are TRBV20-1 and TRBJ2-1; D uncertain. The DNA end lines up better with TRBJ2-7; the J call may be wrong. Germline V gene lookup returns CDR1 DFQATT and CDR2 SNEGSKA (reference sequence). The CDR3 runs 15 residues. The CDR3 DNA is TGCAGTGCTAGAGATCATACAGTTGCGCGGAATGAGCAGTACTTC. Translated: CSARDHTVARNEQYF.

This clonotype was seen at least ten times. Sequence at one end of the junction differs from germline and may be a read error. The V and J genes are TRBV5-1 and TRBJ2-1, with D possibly matching TRBD2 (5 bases). The CDR3 sequence is 11 residues long. Germline V gene lookup returns CDR1 SGHRS and CDR2 YFSETQ. The CDR3 loop reads CASSLVEGLVF. For the CDR3, the DNA is TGCGCCAGCAGCTTAGTCGAGGGTCTGGTCTTC.

This clonotype was detected many times. The rearrangement joins TRBV11-2 to TRBJ2-5; D is undetermined. This CDR3 spans 14 amino acids. The V and J ends lost 0 bases and 5 bases respectively, with 10 bases between them. Germline V gene data show CDR1 as SGHAT and CDR2 as FQNNGV. Here the CDR3 reads CASSLDRTEETQYF. The CDR3 DNA reads as TGTGCCAGCAGCTTAGATCGGACGGAGGAGACCCAGTACTTC.

This clonotype was observed many times. J is TRBJ2-5 and V is TRBV27, with 7 nucleotides matching TRBD1. Trimming took 2 bases from V and 2 from J; bases not matched to a gene: 5. Germline CDR1 MNHEY, CDR2 SMNVEV (reference sequence). This CDR3 spans 15 amino acids. The CDR3 loop reads CASSLRGQTQETQYF. CDR3 coding DNA: TGTGCCAGCAGTTTAAGGGGACAGACTCAAGAGACCCAGTACTTC.

The rearrangement joins TRBV20-1 to TRBJ2-7; 10 positions match TRBD1. Trimming took 5 bases from V and 9 from J; bases not matched to a gene: 13. The CDR3 has 14 residues. Germline values: CDR1 DFQATT, CDR2 SNEGSKA (reference sequence). In DNA form, the CDR3 reads TGCAGTGCTTCCGACAGGGGGCATCTTACCGTGCAGTACTTC. Translated, it gives CSASDRGHLTVQYF.

This clonotype came up many times. J is TRBJ2-3 and V is TRBV6-5; 11 nucleotides match TRBD1. V dropped 0 bases and J dropped 5; count of bases not matched to a gene: 1. Germline CDR1 and CDR2: MNHEY and SVGAGI. This CDR3 has 15 residues. The CDR3 sequence: CASSYSDRGRDTQYF. The DNA for the CDR3 is TGTGCCAGCAGTTACTCGGACAGGGGGCGAGATACGCAGTATTTT.

This clonotype was found once. Given a much more abundant clone one base away, this may be a read error. The V and J genes are TRBV24-1 and TRBJ1-1; D is uncertain. V lost 0 bases and J 3 bases, leaving 16 bases between the germline ends. The V gene's germline CDR1 is KGHDR and CDR2 SFDVKD. The CDR3 has 17 amino acids. The CDR3 sequence: CATSDLQDASGYTEAFF. Written as DNA, the CDR3 is TGTGCCACCAGTGATTTGCAAGACGCCAGTGGGTACACTGAAGCTTTCTTT.

This clonotype was counted only a few times. The genes are TRBV5-1 and TRBJ2-5, with 13 bases that match TRBD2. J gave up 5 bases and V 3 bases, and 10 bases lay outside the gene matches. CDR1 SGHRS and CDR2 YFSETQ come from the germline V gene. The CDR3 runs 17 residues. The chain's CDR3 is CASSSRTSGRLGETQYF. CDR3 DNA sequence: TGCGCCAGCAGCTCCCGGACTAGCGGGAGATTAGGGGAGACCCAGTACTTC.

In this sample, this clonotype turned up many times. The chain has TRBV5-1 and TRBJ2-1, with a possible D match to TRBD2 (5 bases). The length of the CDR3 is 14 residues. V was shortened by 4 bases and J by 8 bases, with 16 bases between the two germline ends. In germline, CDR1 is SGHRS, CDR2 YFSETQ. The CDR3 coding sequence is TGCGCCAGCAGCGCGGGTCAGTCAGGCGATGAGCAGTTCTTC. Protein product: CASSAGQSGDEQFF. The entire variable domain, with the rest obtained from reference TRBV5-1 and TRBJ2-1, is as follows: KAGVTQTPRYLIKTRGQQVTLSCSPISGHRSVSWYQQTPGQGLQFLFEYFSETQRNKGNFPGRFSGRQFSNSRSEMNVSTLELGDSALYLCASSAGQSGDEQFFGPGTRLTVL.

This clonotype was counted at least ten times. The chain uses TRBV28 and TRBJ2-5; TRBD1 agrees at 9 bases. CDR3 size: 13 residues. V trimming: 6 bases; J trimming: 5 bases; junction bases outside the gene matches: 4. The germline V gene encodes CDR1 MDHEN and CDR2 SYDVKM. The CDR3 loop is CASSKGQGETQYF. CDR3 bases: TGTGCCAGCAGCAAGGGACAGGGTGAGACCCAGTACTTC.

This chain connects TRBV7-8 to TRBJ2-7, with a weak D call TRBD1 (6 bases). The germline V gene encodes CDR1 SGHVS and CDR2 FQNEAQ. This CDR3 comprises 14 residues. Trimming removed 5 bases from V and 3 bases from J, with 14 bases in between. The CDR3 DNA reads TGTGCCAGCAGCCTAACAGGGTTTCACTACGAGCAGTACTTC. As protein: CASSLTGFHYEQYF.

This clonotype has only a few counts. A much larger clone sits a single nucleotide away, making a read error possible. The V call is TRBV27, the J call TRBJ1-2; tentatively, D is TRBD1 (5 bases). In germline, CDR1 is MNHEY, CDR2 SMNVEV (reference sequence). The CDR3 has 15 residues. The CDR3 reads CASSRDTRGTYDYTF. In DNA, the CDR3 is TGTGCCAGCAGTCGTGATACCCGAGGGACCTATGACTACACCTTC.

This clonotype was observed a few times. This chain uses TRBV20-1 with TRBJ2-5; D is unresolved. The germline V gene encodes CDR1 DFQATT and CDR2 SNEGSKA (reference sequence). The CDR3 length is 13 residues. V lost 3 bases, J lost 0 bases, and 8 bases lay in between. The CDR3 reads CSARGRYQETQYF. The CDR3 coding sequence is TGCAGTGCTAGGGGTCGATACCAAGAGACCCAGTACTTC.

This clonotype was seen repeatedly, ten times or more. The CDR3 coding sequence is TGTGCCAGCAGTGGCCGAGACAGTATCACAGATACGCAGTATTTT. As protein: CASSGRDSITDTQYF. The rearrangement links TRBV28 to TRBJ2-3; possibly TRBD1 for D (5 bases). The CDR3 runs 15 residues. Looked up from germline, CDR1 is MDHEN and CDR2 is SYDVKM. V was trimmed by 5 bases and J by 2 bases, leaving 14 bases between them.

As regards this clonotype: It is likely a read error: a sequence one base away is far more abundant. This CDR3 reads CASGPGAGTDTQYF. CDR3 DNA: TGTGCCAGCGGCCCAGGGGCGGGCACAGATACGCAGTATTTT. The V and J genes are TRBV7-9 and TRBJ2-3, with D maybe TRBD1 (6 bases). From germline, CDR1 is SEHNR and CDR2 FQNEAQ (reference sequence). The CDR3 covers 14 residues. Deletions cut 8 bases from V and 1 base from J, with 13 bases between.

The rearrangement uses TRBV11-2 and TRBJ2-3, with 7 nucleotides matching TRBD2. The CDR3 spans 15 residues. V shed 0 bases and J 6 bases; nucleotides not matched to a gene: 6. Germline CDR1 SGHAT, CDR2 FQNNGV. CDR3 sequence reads: CASSLELAEADTQYF. For the CDR3, the DNA is TGTGCCAGCAGCTTAGAGCTAGCGGAGGCCGATACGCAGTATTTT.